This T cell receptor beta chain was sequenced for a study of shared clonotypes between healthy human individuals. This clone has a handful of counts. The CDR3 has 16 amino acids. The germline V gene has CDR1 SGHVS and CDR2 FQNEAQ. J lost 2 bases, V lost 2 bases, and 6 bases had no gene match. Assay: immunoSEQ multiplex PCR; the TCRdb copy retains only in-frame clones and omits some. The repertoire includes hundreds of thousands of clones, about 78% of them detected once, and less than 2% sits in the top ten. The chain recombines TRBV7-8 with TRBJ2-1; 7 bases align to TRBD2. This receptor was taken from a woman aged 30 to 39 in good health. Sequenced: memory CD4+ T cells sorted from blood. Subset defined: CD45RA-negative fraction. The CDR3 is CASSLLAGAPYNEQFF. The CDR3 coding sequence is TGTGCCAGCAGCTTACTGGCGGGAGCCCCCTACAATGAGCAGTTCTTC.